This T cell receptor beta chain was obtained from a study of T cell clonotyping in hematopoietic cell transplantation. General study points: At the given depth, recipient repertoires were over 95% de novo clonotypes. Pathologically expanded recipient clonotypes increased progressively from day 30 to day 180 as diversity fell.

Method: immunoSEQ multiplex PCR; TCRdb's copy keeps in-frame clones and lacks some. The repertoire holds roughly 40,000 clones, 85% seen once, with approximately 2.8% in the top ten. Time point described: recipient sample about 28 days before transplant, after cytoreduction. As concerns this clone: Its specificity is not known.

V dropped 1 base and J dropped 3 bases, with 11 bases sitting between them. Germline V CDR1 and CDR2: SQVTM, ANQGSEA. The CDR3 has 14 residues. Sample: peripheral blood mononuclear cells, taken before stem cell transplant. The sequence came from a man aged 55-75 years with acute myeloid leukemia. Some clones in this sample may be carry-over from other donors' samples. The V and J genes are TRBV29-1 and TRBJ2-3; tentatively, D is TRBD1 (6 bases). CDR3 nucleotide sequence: TGCAGCGTTGAAGCAGGGGTCCAGACAGATACGCAGTATTTT. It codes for CSVEAGVQTDTQYF.